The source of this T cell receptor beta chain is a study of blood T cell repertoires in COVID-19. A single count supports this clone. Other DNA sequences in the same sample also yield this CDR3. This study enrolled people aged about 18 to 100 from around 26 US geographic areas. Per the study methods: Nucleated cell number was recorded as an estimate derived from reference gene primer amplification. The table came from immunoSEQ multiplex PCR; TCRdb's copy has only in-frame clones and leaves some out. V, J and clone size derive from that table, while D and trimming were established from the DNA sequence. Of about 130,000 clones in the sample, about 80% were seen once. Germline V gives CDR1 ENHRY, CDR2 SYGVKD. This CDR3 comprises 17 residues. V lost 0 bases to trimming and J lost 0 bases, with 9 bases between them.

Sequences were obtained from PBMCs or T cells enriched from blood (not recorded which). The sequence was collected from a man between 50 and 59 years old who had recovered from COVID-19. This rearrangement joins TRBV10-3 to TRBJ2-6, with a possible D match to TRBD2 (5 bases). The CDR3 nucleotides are TGTGCCATCAGTGAGTCTGCGGGTTTCTCTGGGGCCAACGTCCTGACTTTC. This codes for CAISESAGFSGANVLTF.